This TCR beta chain was sequenced in a study of blood T cell repertoires in COVID-19. In the study overall: The United States, Italy and Spain supplied acute and convalescent COVID-19 samples.

J was trimmed by 5 bases and V by 4 bases; bases with no gene match: 12. The germline V gene has CDR1 MGHRA and CDR2 YSYEKL. CDR3 size: 16 residues. Authors' methods: Cell counts per sample came from amplifying reference gene primers. Some clones are missing from TCRdb's copy, which holds only in-frame ones; the method was immunoSEQ multiplex PCR. Clone size and the V and J calls come from that table; the DNA yielded D and trimming. The repertoire holds 85,000 to 100,000 clones, with around 80% as singletons. The clonotype originates from a man aged 50-59 years who had recovered from COVID-19. The J gene is TRBJ1-1, the V gene TRBV4-1, with 8 bases matching TRBD1. Sequenced input: peripheral blood. CDR3: CASSRRTGGVETEAFF. The CDR3 nucleotides read TGCGCCAGCAGCCGACGAACAGGGGGAGTAGAGACTGAAGCTTTCTTT.